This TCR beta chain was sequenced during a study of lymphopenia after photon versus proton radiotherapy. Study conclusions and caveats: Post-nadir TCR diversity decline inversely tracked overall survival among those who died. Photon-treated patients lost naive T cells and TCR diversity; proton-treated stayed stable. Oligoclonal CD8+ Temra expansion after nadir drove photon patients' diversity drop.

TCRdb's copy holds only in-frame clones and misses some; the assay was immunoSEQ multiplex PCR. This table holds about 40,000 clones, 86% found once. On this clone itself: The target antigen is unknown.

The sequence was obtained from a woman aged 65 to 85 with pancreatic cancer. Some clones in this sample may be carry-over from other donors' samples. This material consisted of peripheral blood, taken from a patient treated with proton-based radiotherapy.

The CDR3 region is CASSEEGLGYSNQPQHF. The CDR3 DNA is TGCGCCAGCAGTGAGGAGGGACTGGGGTATAGCAATCAGCCCCAGCATTTT. This chain uses TRBV10-2 with TRBJ1-5; the D gene is possibly TRBD1 (5 bases). V dropped 2 bases and J dropped 0 bases, with 14 bases sitting between them. This CDR3 has 17 amino acids. Germline lookup yields CDR1 WSHSY and CDR2 SAAADI.